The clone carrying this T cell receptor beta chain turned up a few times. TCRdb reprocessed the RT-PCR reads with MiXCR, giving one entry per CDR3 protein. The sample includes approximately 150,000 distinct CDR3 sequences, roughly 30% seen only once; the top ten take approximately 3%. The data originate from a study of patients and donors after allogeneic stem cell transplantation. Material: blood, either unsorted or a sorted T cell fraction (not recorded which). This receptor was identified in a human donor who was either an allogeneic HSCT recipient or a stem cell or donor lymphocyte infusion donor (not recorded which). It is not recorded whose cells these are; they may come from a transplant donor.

The CDR3 DNA reads TGTGCCAGCAGCACTGGCGATCAGCCCCAGCATTTT. Residues: CASSTGDQPQHF. The chain carries TRBV28 and TRBJ1-5, with no clear D. Germline V gene data show CDR1 as MDHEN and CDR2 as SYDVKM. Trimming stripped 6 bases from V and 5 bases from J, with 8 bases between. The CDR3 sequence is 12 residues long.